This is a list of T cell receptor beta chains from one sample in a study of technical replicates of blood from a handful of donors. Some clones are missing from TCRdb's copy, which holds only in-frame ones; the method was immunoSEQ multiplex PCR. Found here are almost 85,000 clones, around 97% of them singletons; the top ten hold over 0.15%. Material: T cells isolated from PBMCs. The receptors were gathered from a human donor in good health. The CDR3 runs from the conserved cysteine through the conserved F or W. A D gene is named only where the DNA matches it firmly. Clone size is stated in some rows and not others, as once, few, many or a class when expanded.

cdr3_nt,cdr3_aa,v_call,cdr3_length,clone_size,d_call,j_call
TGCGCCAGCAGCCGCGAGGGACAGGGGCAAGAGACCCAGTACTTC,CASSREGQGQETQYF,TRBV5-1,15,-,TRBD1,TRBJ2-5
TGTGCCAGCAGGCTTCCGGGACAGGCGTCTGAAGCTTTCTTT,CASRLPGQASEAFF,TRBV28,14,-,TRBD1,TRBJ1-1
TGTGCCAGCACCACCAGGGATATAGGCTCCTACGAGCAGTACTTC,CASTTRDIGSYEQYF,TRBV28,15,once,-,TRBJ2-7
TGTGCCAGCAGCTCCGGGGGGCGGGTTATGAACACTGAAGCTTTCTTT,CASSSGGRVMNTEAFF,TRBV7-8,16,once,-,TRBJ1-1
TGTGCGGGCGGGGTCCACACAGATACGCAGTATTTT,CAGGVHTDTQYF,TRBV2,12,once,-,TRBJ2-3
TGCGCCAGCAGCTTGGGCCCTAGCGGGAGACAGTTCTACGAGCAGTACTTC,CASSLGPSGRQFYEQYF,TRBV5-1,17,-,TRBD2,TRBJ2-7
TGTGCCAGCGCCAACGGCGGGAATCCCTACGAGCAGTACTTC,CASANGGNPYEQYF,TRBV11-3,14,-,-,TRBJ2-7
TGTGCCAGCAGCCAAGTTAGCGGTGCTGATGAGCAGTTCTTC,CASSQVSGADEQFF,TRBV4-2,14,once,-,TRBJ2-1
TGTGCCAGCAGCCTTTCTTTCGGGAACACTGAAGCTTTCTTT,CASSLSFGNTEAFF,TRBV7-8,14,-,-,TRBJ1-1
TGTGCCAGCAGCACCGGCGGCGGAAAAACATACGAGCAGTACTTC,CASSTGGGKTYEQYF,TRBV21-1,15,-,-,TRBJ2-7
TGTGCCAGCAGCCTTGACATACCCTCTGGGGCCAACGTCCTGACTTTC,CASSLDIPSGANVLTF,TRBV5-4,16,-,-,TRBJ2-6
TGTGCCAGTAGTAGCATCAAGACAGGGGCTGGAAACACCATATATTTT,CASSSIKTGAGNTIYF,TRBV19,16,-,TRBD1,TRBJ1-3
TGTGCCAGGGAGACGGAGGACTTGAATGAGCAGTTCTTC,CARETEDLNEQFF,TRBV21-1,13,-,-,TRBJ2-1
TGTGCCAGCAAGACAGCCCTCAATGAGCAGTTCTTC,CASKTALNEQFF,TRBV28,12,-,-,TRBJ2-1
TGTGCCAGCAGCCCGAGCGGAGAGACCCAGTACTTC,CASSPSGETQYF,TRBV9,12,-,-,TRBJ2-5
TGTGCCAGCAGTGTACAGGGCGGGAATCAGCCCCAGCATTTT,CASSVQGGNQPQHF,TRBV2,14,-,-,TRBJ1-5
TGTGCCAGCAGTTTAGGTGCGGGAAAGAGCTACGAGCAGTACTTC,CASSLGAGKSYEQYF,TRBV28,15,-,-,TRBJ2-7
TGTGCCAGCACAGACAGGGTTATGACCGATGAGCAGTTCTTC,CASTDRVMTDEQFF,TRBV28,14,-,TRBD1,TRBJ2-1
TGTGCCATCAGTACCAACAGGGCCACCTACAATGAGCAGTTCTTC,CAISTNRATYNEQFF,TRBV10-3,15,-,-,TRBJ2-1
TGTGCCAGCAGCTTGGCCAAGGGGTCGGCAGATACGCAGTATTTT,CASSLAKGSADTQYF,TRBV5-4,15,-,-,TRBJ2-3
TGTGCCAGCAGCCTCCCTAGCGGGGGGTACAATGAGCAGTTCTTC,CASSLPSGGYNEQFF,TRBV5-4,15,-,TRBD2,TRBJ2-1
TGTGCCATCAGCCACAGGGGGGGGAACTATGGCTACACCTTC,CAISHRGGNYGYTF,TRBV10-3,14,-,TRBD1,TRBJ1-2
TGTGCGACAAATCTTCAGGGGGCGAGGACCGGGGAGCTGTTTTTT,CATNLQGARTGELFF,TRBV30,15,-,TRBD1,TRBJ2-2
TGCAGCGCCTTGACAGGGAGTTCCGAGCAGTACTTC,CSALTGSSEQYF,TRBV29-1,12,-,TRBD1,TRBJ2-7
TGTGCCAGCAGTCAGACAGGGCTGGATAACTATGGCTACACCTTC,CASSQTGLDNYGYTF,TRBV6-1,15,-,TRBD1,TRBJ1-2